One and the same sample provided the 13 T cell receptor beta chains below, sequenced in a study of shared clonotypes between healthy human individuals. Naive CD8 cells lacked CD45RO and underwent positive selection for CCR7, leaving out terminally differentiated effector memory CD45RA+ cells. Profiling relied on immunoSEQ multiplex PCR, and the TCRdb table lists in-frame clones only, not all of them. The sample lists about 2.2 million clones; just under 95% were seen once. The sample comprised naive CD8+ T cells from PBMCs. The receptors were gathered from a man between 18 and 35 years old in good health. Some clones in this sample may be carry-over from other donors' samples.

The chain uses TRBV9 and TRBJ1-3; TRBD1 agrees at 7 bases. The ends lost 3 bases at V and 6 bases at J; junction bases unmatched: 12. Looked up from germline, CDR1 is SGDLS and CDR2 is YYNGEE. The CDR3 length is 16 residues. The CDR3 loop reads CASSAAQTGILNTIYF. The CDR3 DNA is TGTGCCAGCAGCGCGGCTCAGACAGGGATTTTAAACACCATATATTTT. Based on the CDR3 plus reference TRBV9 and TRBJ1-3, the full variable domain is DSGVTQTPKHLITATGQRVTLRCSPRSGDLSVYWYQQSLDQGLQFLIQYYNGEERAKGNILERFSAQQFPDLHSELNLSSLELGDSALYFCASSAAQTGILNTIYFGEGSWLTVV.

CDR3 bases: TGTGCCAGCAGTTTGGTGGGACAGGATCTGGATACGCAGTATTTT. Translation: CASSLVGQDLDTQYF. V usage is TRBV28 and J usage is TRBJ2-3; the match to TRBD1 covers 8 bases. Unmatched junction bases numbered 8, after V lost 3 bases and J lost 6 bases. Germline V gene lookup returns CDR1 MDHEN and CDR2 SYDVKM. The CDR3 contains 15 residues.

The chain employs TRBV5-1 and TRBJ2-3; the D is unclear. V lost 0 bases and J lost 0, with 8 bases in between. The germline CDR1 and CDR2 sequences are SGHRS and YFSETQ. The CDR3 contains 15 residues. In DNA form, the CDR3 reads TGCGCCAGCAGCTTGGCTGGCACTAGCACAGATACGCAGTATTTT. Residues: CASSLAGTSTDTQYF.

This sequence joins TRBV5-4 and TRBJ2-3, with TRBD2 identical over 8 bases. Germline V CDR1 and CDR2: SGHNT, YYREEE (reference sequence). This CDR3 has 16 residues. With V trimmed by 6 bases and J by 0 bases, 9 bases remained unmatched. The DNA of the CDR3 is TGTGCCAGCACCTTCGTGGGCGGGGGGAGCACAGATACGCAGTATTTT. Amino acid sequence: CASTFVGGGSTDTQYF.

This clone was counted a few times. Other DNA sequences in this specimen translate into the identical CDR3. The chain combines TRBV9 with TRBJ1-1; D is possibly TRBD1 (5 bases). V lost 4 bases and J 1 base, leaving 11 bases between the germline ends. This CDR3 region has 14 residues. Germline values: CDR1 SGDLS, CDR2 YYNGEE. The CDR3 region is CASSPRGGNTEAFF. In DNA, the CDR3 is TGTGCCAGCAGCCCACGTGGGGGGAACACTGAAGCTTTCTTT.

The V gene is TRBV29-1, the J gene TRBJ1-2; unclear D gene. The germline V gene encodes CDR1 SQVTM and CDR2 ANQGSEA. This CDR3 has 13 amino acids. Trimming removed 7 bases at V and 4 bases at J, with 16 bases between. The CDR3 loop reads CSGVGNSFYGYTF. CDR3 coding DNA: TGCAGCGGAGTGGGGAACAGCTTCTATGGCTACACCTTC.

V gene TRBV28 combines with J gene TRBJ1-5; 8 nucleotides agree with TRBD1. CDR3 length: 18 amino acids. V trimming: 6 bases; J trimming: 0 bases; junction bases outside the gene matches: 13. Germline V gene data show CDR1 as MDHEN and CDR2 as SYDVKM. The CDR3 loop is CASSRQGRIGYSNQPQHF. For the CDR3, the DNA is TGTGCCAGCAGCCGACAGGGGCGAATTGGATATAGCAATCAGCCCCAGCATTTT.

V and J are TRBV18 and TRBJ2-6; TRBD2 is a possible D gene (5 bases). The CDR3 loop spans 18 amino acids. V was pared by 3 bases and J by 0 bases, with 15 bases between. Germline V CDR1 and CDR2: KGHSH, LQKENI. The CDR3 nucleotides are TGTGCCAGCTCACCTGCTAAAGGGAGACTCTCTGGGGCCAACGTCCTGACTTTC. Encoded protein: CASSPAKGRLSGANVLTF. The full variable domain, in which reference TRBV18 and TRBJ2-6 provide the parts outside the CDR3, is NAGVMQNPRHLVRRRGQEARLRCSPMKGHSHVYWYRQLPEEGLKFMVYLQKENIIDESGMPKERFSAEFPKEGPSILRIQQVVRGDSAAYFCASSPAKGRLSGANVLTFGAGSRLTVL.

The rearrangement links TRBV11-1 to TRBJ2-7; TRBD2 agrees at 7 bases. The germline CDR1 and CDR2 sequences are SGHAT and FQDESV (reference sequence). This CDR3 region has 15 residues. V shed 3 bases, J shed 0 bases, and the junction held 5 bases outside the gene matches. CDR3 DNA sequence: TGTGCCAGCAGCTTTATAGCTAGCGGCTCCTACGAGCAGTACTTC. Amino acids: CASSFIASGSYEQYF.

The rearrangement links TRBV7-9 to TRBJ1-5; a weak D match, TRBD1 (6 bases). Germline V CDR1 and CDR2: SEHNR, FQNEAQ (reference sequence). The CDR3 spans 14 residues. Trimming took off 5 bases at V and 9 bases at J, with 17 bases between the two ends. CDR3 sequence reads: CASSQGGGRRPQHF. The CDR3 coding sequence is TGTGCCAGCAGCCAAGGTGGGGGGCGTCGGCCCCAGCATTTT.

The V and J genes are TRBV7-8 and TRBJ2-1; perhaps TRBD1 as D (5 bases). V was pared by 2 bases and J by 4 bases, with 9 bases between. Germline CDR1 reads SGHVS; CDR2 reads FQNEAQ. The CDR3 is 14 residues long. CDR3 DNA sequence: TGTGCCAGCAGCTTACTGACAGTTTACAATGAGCAGTTCTTC. This gives the protein CASSLLTVYNEQFF.

This clone was observed once. This chain joins TRBV27 and TRBJ2-1; a possible D gene is TRBD1 (5 bases). Looked up from germline, CDR1 is MNHEY and CDR2 is SMNVEV (reference sequence). The CDR3 runs to 16 residues. V was pared by 8 bases and J by 2 bases, with 19 bases between. The CDR3 is CASRKPTDLTYNEQFF. The CDR3 nucleotides are TGTGCCAGCCGTAAGCCGACAGACCTTACCTACAATGAGCAGTTCTTC.

The chain employs TRBV28 and TRBJ1-1; D is perhaps TRBD1 (6 bases). Germline V gene data show CDR1 as MDHEN and CDR2 as SYDVKM. Trimming took off 5 bases at V and 1 base at J, with 20 bases between the two ends. CDR3 length equals 17 residues. The CDR3 loop reads CASSTPIWGGGNTEAFF. CDR3 in DNA: TGTGCCAGCAGTACCCCAATTTGGGGGGGCGGGAACACTGAAGCTTTCTTT.